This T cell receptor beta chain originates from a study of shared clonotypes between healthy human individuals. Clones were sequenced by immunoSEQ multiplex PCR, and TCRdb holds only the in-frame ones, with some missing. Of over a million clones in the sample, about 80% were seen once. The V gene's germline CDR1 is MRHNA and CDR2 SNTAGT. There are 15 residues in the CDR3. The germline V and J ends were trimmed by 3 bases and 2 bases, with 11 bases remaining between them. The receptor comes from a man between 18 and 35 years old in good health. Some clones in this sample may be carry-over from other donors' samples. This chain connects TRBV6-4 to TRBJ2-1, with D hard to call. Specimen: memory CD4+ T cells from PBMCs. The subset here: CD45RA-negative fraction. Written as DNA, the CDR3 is TGTGCCAGCAGTGAGGGGTTAGGCCCCTACAATGAGCAGTTCTTC. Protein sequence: CASSEGLGPYNEQFF.